This T cell receptor beta chain was found in a study of T cells after yellow fever vaccination. As for the study in general: For low cell numbers, libraries were made with SMART-Seq v4 Ultra Low Input.

Notes on this clonotype: Its target is unknown.

Notes on the study in general: FACS-sorted repertoires could contain abundant clonotypes contaminating from the bulk population.

Each CDR3 protein is one row after TCRdb ran MiXCR on the 5' RACE reads. The table includes around 350,000 distinct CDR3 sequences, around 6.5% detected once. Trimming took 6 bases from V and 4 from J; bases not matched to a gene: 10. Germline V gives CDR1 SQVTM, CDR2 ANQGSEA. The CDR3 loop spans 14 amino acids. The sequencing here drew on PBMCs, taken 5 days after the yellow fever booster vaccination. The sequence derives from a man in his thirties or forties who received the YFV17D yellow fever vaccine. The chain joins TRBV29-1 to TRBJ2-5; 8 bases align to TRBD1. The chain's CDR3 is CSVAGQGRGETQYF. In DNA, the CDR3 is TGCAGCGTCGCAGGACAGGGACGGGGAGAGACCCAGTACTTC.